Listed below are T cell receptor beta chains from one sample, sequenced in a study of blood T cell repertoires in COVID-19. TCRdb keeps only in-frame clones here, not all; method: immunoSEQ multiplex PCR. The repertoire has roughly 70,000 clones, over 60% of them found once; the top ten carry under 15%. The specimen sequenced was peripheral blood. The receptors come from a man between 60 and 70 years old with COVID-19, enrolled during active disease. Both conserved end residues are part of each CDR3. The order of the fields is D gene, J gene, clone size, V gene, CDR3 DNA, CDR3 protein. A D gene is named only where the DNA matches it firmly. Some rows have no size entry. The others give once, few or many, or a class for an expanded clone.

D: NA
J: TRBJ2-7
size: few
V: TRBV24-1
DNA: TGTGCCACCAGTGATTTGCATATAAGGGACTTGAGCGGCGAGCAGTACTTC
CDR3: CATSDLHIRDLSGEQYF

D: TRBD1
J: TRBJ2-1
size: once
V: TRBV5-1
DNA: TGCGCCAGCAGCTCGTGGACAGGGGGCCTAGTTGAGCAGTTCTTC
CDR3: CASSSWTGGLVEQFF

D: TRBD2
J: TRBJ2-7
size: NA
V: TRBV25-1
DNA: TGTGCCAGCAGTGAATACGGGGGGGCGAGGGAGCAGTACTTC
CDR3: CASSEYGGAREQYF

D: NA
J: TRBJ2-2
size: NA
V: TRBV11-3
DNA: TGTGCCAGCAAAAATAGGACGGGGAGCGGGGAGCTGTTTTTT
CDR3: CASKNRTGSGELFF

D: TRBD2
J: TRBJ2-2
size: many
V: TRBV4-1
DNA: TGCGCCAGCAGCCAAGACTCCAGCGGGGCCCTCACCTCAGGGCTGTTTTTT
CDR3: CASSQDSSGALTSGLFF

D: NA
J: TRBJ2-3
size: NA
V: TRBV27
DNA: TGTGCCAGCAGTCCCGGTATTACGCAGTATTTT
CDR3: CASSPGITQYF

D: TRBD2
J: TRBJ2-7
size: NA
V: TRBV5-6
DNA: TGTGCCAGCAGCATAGCGGGGGGGGACTACGAGCAGTACTTC
CDR3: CASSIAGGDYEQYF

D: NA
J: TRBJ1-6
size: NA
V: TRBV9
DNA: TGTGCCAGCAGCGTCTTCGGGAGGGATCACTCACCCCTCCACTTT
CDR3: CASSVFGRDHSPLHF

D: TRBD2
J: TRBJ2-7
size: NA
V: TRBV14
DNA: TGTGCCAGCAGCCTTCCCGGGACCCCGGGGGGCGAGCAGTACTTC
CDR3: CASSLPGTPGGEQYF

D: NA
J: TRBJ2-2
size: NA
V: TRBV11-2
DNA: TGTGCCAGCAGCTTACAGGTCACCGGGGAGCTGTTTTTT
CDR3: CASSLQVTGELFF

D: TRBD1
J: TRBJ2-5
size: NA
V: TRBV7-6
DNA: TGTGCCAGCAGCTTAGAGGCAGGGGGTCAAGAGACCCAGTACTTC
CDR3: CASSLEAGGQETQYF

D: NA
J: TRBJ1-2
size: NA
V: TRBV28
DNA: TGTGCCAGCAGTTTCGGGGGACTCTATGGCTACACCTTC
CDR3: CASSFGGLYGYTF

D: NA
J: TRBJ2-5
size: once
V: TRBV4-1
DNA: TGCGCCAGCAGCGACCAGGCCGGGGGGCCAGGGACCCAGTACTTC
CDR3: CASSDQAGGPGTQYF

D: NA
J: TRBJ2-1
size: NA
V: TRBV6-5
DNA: TGTGCCAGCAGTCTGAGGCGGACAGACGAGCAGTTCTTC
CDR3: CASSLRRTDEQFF

D: NA
J: TRBJ2-3
size: NA
V: TRBV7-3
DNA: TGTGCCAGCAGCTCCCTCTCTTCGACAATCACAGATACGCAGTATTTT
CDR3: CASSSLSSTITDTQYF

D: NA
J: TRBJ2-5
size: NA
V: TRBV30
DNA: TGTGCCTGGAGTCCCTTACTAAGCCCCACGGAGACCCAGTACTTC
CDR3: CAWSPLLSPTETQYF

D: NA
J: TRBJ1-2
size: NA
V: TRBV5-1
DNA: TGCGCCAGCAGCTCCGGCATCGGGAGGCTCAGACCTAACTATGGCTACACCTTC
CDR3: CASSSGIGRLRPNYGYTF

D: NA
J: TRBJ2-5
size: NA
V: TRBV12-2
DNA: TGTGCAAGTCGCTTAGATTTAGGCGGAGAGACCCAGTACTTC
CDR3: CASRLDLGGETQYF

D: NA
J: TRBJ2-5
size: NA
V: TRBV25-1
DNA: TGTGCCAGCAGTGCGGCGGGGGCATGGTATGGAGAGACCCAGTACTTC
CDR3: CASSAAGAWYGETQYF

D: NA
J: TRBJ2-3
size: NA
V: TRBV20-1
DNA: TGCAGTGCTAGGCGGGATACGCAGTATTTT
CDR3: CSARRDTQYF

D: NA
J: TRBJ2-6
size: once
V: TRBV28
DNA: TGTGCCACCGAGGAGGCAGGTCTCTCTGGGGCCAACGTCCTGACTTTC
CDR3: CATEEAGLSGANVLTF

D: NA
J: TRBJ2-7
size: NA
V: TRBV5-1
DNA: TGCGCCAGCAGCCCCCAACCGACTGCCACCTACGAGCAGTACTTC
CDR3: CASSPQPTATYEQYF

D: TRBD1
J: TRBJ1-1
size: NA
V: TRBV11-2
DNA: TGTGCCAGCAGCCCCCAAGGCCGGGACAGGCAATACACTGAAGCTTTCTTT
CDR3: CASSPQGRDRQYTEAFF

D: NA
J: TRBJ1-6
size: NA
V: TRBV27
DNA: TGTGCCAGCAGTTCGAGAAGGGGTTCACCCCTCCACTTT
CDR3: CASSSRRGSPLHF

D: NA
J: TRBJ1-6
size: once
V: TRBV25-1
DNA: TGTGCCAGCAGTGAATATACGGATAATTCACCCCTCCACTTT
CDR3: CASSEYTDNSPLHF

D: NA
J: TRBJ1-2
size: NA
V: TRBV29-1
DNA: TGCAGCGTTGAAGGGCCAGATATTAACTATGGCTACACCTTC
CDR3: CSVEGPDINYGYTF

D: NA
J: TRBJ2-7
size: NA
V: TRBV3-1/TRBV3-2
DNA: TGTGCCAGCAGCCACTCTCGGTCTTCTGAGGAGCAGTACTTC
CDR3: CASSHSRSSEEQYF

D: NA
J: TRBJ2-7
size: once
V: TRBV5-1
DNA: TGCGCCAGCAGCCAAGGACACCAATACGAGCAGTACTTC
CDR3: CASSQGHQYEQYF

D: NA
J: TRBJ2-2
size: many
V: TRBV2
DNA: TGTGCCAGCACCCAGGGCCCATACGCCGGGGAGCTGTTTTTT
CDR3: CASTQGPYAGELFF

D: NA
J: TRBJ1-1
size: NA
V: TRBV5-1
DNA: TGCGCCAGCAGCTTGGAACAGGGGAACACTGAAGCTTTCTTT
CDR3: CASSLEQGNTEAFF

D: NA
J: TRBJ1-2
size: NA
V: TRBV2
DNA: TGTGCCAGCATTCAAGGGGGACGGCCTAACTATGGCTACACCTTC
CDR3: CASIQGGRPNYGYTF

D: NA
J: TRBJ1-3
size: NA
V: TRBV6-5
DNA: TGTGCCAGCAGTCGGGACTGGACTGGAAACACCATATATTTT
CDR3: CASSRDWTGNTIYF

D: TRBD1
J: TRBJ1-5
size: NA
V: TRBV27
DNA: TGTGCCAGCAGTCCTCAAACTCGGACAGGGAATCAGCCCCAGCATTTT
CDR3: CASSPQTRTGNQPQHF

D: TRBD1
J: TRBJ1-1
size: few
V: TRBV5-5
DNA: TGTGCCAGCAGCTTGACAGGGGGCCAATACACTGAAGCTTTCTTT
CDR3: CASSLTGGQYTEAFF

D: NA
J: TRBJ1-2
size: NA
V: TRBV3-1/TRBV3-2
DNA: TGTGCCAGCAGCCAAGGCGCCGGGACAACGAAGATCTACACCTTC
CDR3: CASSQGAGTTKIYTF

D: TRBD2
J: TRBJ2-1
size: NA
V: TRBV2
DNA: TGTGCCAGCAGCCAACTGAACCCGGGACTAGCGGGAGTAGAGTTCTTC
CDR3: CASSQLNPGLAGVEFF

D: NA
J: TRBJ2-5
size: NA
V: TRBV5-1
DNA: TGCGCCAGCAGCTTGGGCCCTCAGGGGTCTGGGACCCAGTACTTC
CDR3: CASSLGPQGSGTQYF

D: TRBD2
J: TRBJ2-7
size: NA
V: TRBV2
DNA: TGTGCCAGCAGCCGCGGGACTAAGGGACTACTCTCCTACGAGCAGTACTTC
CDR3: CASSRGTKGLLSYEQYF

D: TRBD2
J: TRBJ2-5
size: NA
V: TRBV3-1/TRBV3-2
DNA: TGTGCCAGCAGCCAAGGGTTGACGGGAGGGCCCGAGACCCAGTACTTC
CDR3: CASSQGLTGGPETQYF

D: NA
J: TRBJ1-1
size: many
V: TRBV2
DNA: TGTGCCAGCAGTGAGGAGACTGAAGCTTTCTTT
CDR3: CASSEETEAFF

D: TRBD2
J: TRBJ2-5
size: NA
V: TRBV20-1
DNA: TGCAGTGCTAGTGGGACTAGCGGGAGGGATCAAGAGACCCAGTACTTC
CDR3: CSASGTSGRDQETQYF

D: TRBD2
J: TRBJ2-1
size: once
V: TRBV3-1/TRBV3-2
DNA: TGTGCCAGCAGTCAGCGGACTAGCGGGAGACCTACTTACAATGAGCAGTTCTTC
CDR3: CASSQRTSGRPTYNEQFF

D: TRBD1
J: TRBJ2-7
size: NA
V: TRBV27
DNA: TGTGCCAGCAGGACCGGGACAGACGTATACGAGCAGTACTTC
CDR3: CASRTGTDVYEQYF

D: TRBD2
J: TRBJ2-1
size: NA
V: TRBV9
DNA: TGTGCCAGCAGCGTCAGCGGGACCAATGAGCAGTTCTTC
CDR3: CASSVSGTNEQFF

D: TRBD1
J: TRBJ2-6
size: NA
V: TRBV27
DNA: TGTGCCAGCAGTAACGACAGGGTACCCGGGGCCAACGTCCTGACTTTC
CDR3: CASSNDRVPGANVLTF

D: TRBD2
J: TRBJ2-1
size: few
V: TRBV9
DNA: TGTGCCAGCAGCGTAGACCCTTCTTCTGGGACTAGCCTGAACAATGAGCAGTTCTTC
CDR3: CASSVDPSSGTSLNNEQFF

D: NA
J: TRBJ2-3
size: NA
V: TRBV2
DNA: TGTGCCAGCAGTGAAGGTTGGGGGGTTGGAGATACGCAGTATTTT
CDR3: CASSEGWGVGDTQYF

D: NA
J: TRBJ2-1
size: NA
V: TRBV7-9
DNA: TGTGCCAGCAGCTTAGGAACAGGAAGGAGTTCCTACAATGAGCAGTTCTTC
CDR3: CASSLGTGRSSYNEQFF

D: TRBD1
J: TRBJ1-1
size: NA
V: TRBV2
DNA: TGTGCCAGCAGTGAAAGACAGGGCAACACTGAAGCTTTCTTT
CDR3: CASSERQGNTEAFF

D: TRBD1
J: TRBJ2-7
size: once
V: TRBV18
DNA: TGTGCCAGCCGGCTGCCAGGGGGCGGCTACGAGCAGTACTTC
CDR3: CASRLPGGGYEQYF

D: NA
J: TRBJ1-6
size: NA
V: TRBV28
DNA: TGTGCCAGCAGTTTGCGCCAGGGTAATTCACCCCTCCACTTT
CDR3: CASSLRQGNSPLHF

D: NA
J: TRBJ2-3
size: NA
V: TRBV7-6
DNA: TGTGCCAGCAGCTTAAGTACAGGGATAACAGATACGCAGTATTTT
CDR3: CASSLSTGITDTQYF

D: TRBD1
J: TRBJ2-2
size: NA
V: TRBV6-5
DNA: TGTGCCTGCCGGGACAGTGGGGGGGAGCTGTTTTTT
CDR3: CACRDSGGELFF

D: NA
J: TRBJ1-2
size: NA
V: TRBV12-5
DNA: TGTGCTAGTGGTTTGGATACAGCACACTATGGCTACACCTTC
CDR3: CASGLDTAHYGYTF

D: TRBD1
J: TRBJ1-3
size: few
V: TRBV18
DNA: TGTGCCAGCTCACTCACCGGGACAGGGTCTGGAAACACCATATATTTT
CDR3: CASSLTGTGSGNTIYF